What follows is one T cell receptor beta chain and its context. The target antigen is unknown. Profiled with immunoSEQ multiplex PCR; TCRdb holds only in-frame clones, not every one. The sample lists approximately 87,000 clones, about 70% seen once, with approximately 1.9% in the top ten. Sequencing was preceded by expansion of antigen-specific CD4+ T cells with viral peptide pools in the ViraFEST assay. Having been cultured for about 10 days, the cells underwent CD4+ T cell isolation. On days 3 and 7, fresh IL-2 medium replaced half the medium. This sample was included in a study of vaccination effects on CD4 cells after COVID-19. Whole-study results and caveats: Vaccine- and infection-induced clones showed marked clonal contraction late following vaccination.

Germline V gene sequence: CDR1 MGHRA, CDR2 YSYEKL. With 3 bases removed from V and 15 bases from J, the gap between germline ends came to 27 bases. The CDR3 covers 16 residues. The sequencing here drew on CD4+ T cells from PBMCs cultured with HCoV-229E spike peptides, taken before COVID-19 vaccination. This clonotype was sampled from a human donor who received a COVID-19 vaccine. The chain uses TRBV4-1 and TRBJ2-1; D not resolved. The CDR3 reads CASSQSRLSAPNSPFF. The DNA of the CDR3 is TGCGCCAGCAGCCAGTCTCGTTTATCTGCCCCTAATTCCCCGTTCTTC.